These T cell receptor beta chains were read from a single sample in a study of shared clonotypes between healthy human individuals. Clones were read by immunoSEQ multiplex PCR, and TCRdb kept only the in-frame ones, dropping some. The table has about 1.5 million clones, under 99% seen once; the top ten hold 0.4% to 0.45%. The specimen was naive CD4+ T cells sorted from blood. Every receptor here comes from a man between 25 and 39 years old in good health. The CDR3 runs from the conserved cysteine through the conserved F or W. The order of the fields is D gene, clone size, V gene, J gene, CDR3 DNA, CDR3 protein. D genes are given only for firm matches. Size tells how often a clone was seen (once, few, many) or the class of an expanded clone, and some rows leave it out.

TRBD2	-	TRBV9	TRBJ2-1	TGTGCCAGCAGCGTAGGTCTAGCGGTCTCCTACAATGAGCAGTTCTTC	CASSVGLAVSYNEQFF
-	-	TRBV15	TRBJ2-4	TGTGCCACCAGCAGATATAGTAGAACGGTTAAGGCTGGCATTCAGTACTTC	CATSRYSRTVKAGIQYF
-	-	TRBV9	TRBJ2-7	TGTGCCAGCAGCGTAGCTACTGGGACTCCCAGCGAGCAGTACTTC	CASSVATGTPSEQYF
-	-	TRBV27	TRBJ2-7	TGTGCCAGCATCCTATTCGGGGAGCAGTACTTC	CASILFGEQYF
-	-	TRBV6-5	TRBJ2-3	TGTGCCAGCAGTTTGTTAGCCACAGATACGCAGTATTTT	CASSLLATDTQYF
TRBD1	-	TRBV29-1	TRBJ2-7	TGCAGCGTCTCGTGGGGCAGGGACAGCTCCTACGAGCAGTACTTC	CSVSWGRDSSYEQYF
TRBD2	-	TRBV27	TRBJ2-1	TGTGCCAGCAGTTCCCGGACTAGCGGGAGGAATGAGCAGTTCTTC	CASSSRTSGRNEQFF
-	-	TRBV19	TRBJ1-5	TGTGCCAGTAGTATACCAACCCGCGGCCGTAGGGACAAGAATCAGCCCCAGCATTTT	CASSIPTRGRRDKNQPQHF
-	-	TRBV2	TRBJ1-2	TGTGCCAGCAGTGAAACAGGGCTAGGGTCTGGCTACACCTTC	CASSETGLGSGYTF
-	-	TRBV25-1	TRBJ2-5	TGTGCCAGCAGTGAATCTCGAGTACAAGAGACCCAGTACTTC	CASSESRVQETQYF
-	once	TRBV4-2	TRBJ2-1	TGTGCCAGCAGCGGGGATGAGCAGTTCTTC	CASSGDEQFF
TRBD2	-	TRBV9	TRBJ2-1	TGTGCCAGCAGCGCTCTAGCGGGCTCCTACAATGAGCAGTTCTTC	CASSALAGSYNEQFF
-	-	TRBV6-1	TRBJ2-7	TGTGCCAGCGCCACCGGACTAAATCATTACGAGCAGTACTTC	CASATGLNHYEQYF
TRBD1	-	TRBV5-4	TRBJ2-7	TGTGCCAGCAACCCGGGACAGGGTCGCCACGAGCAGTACTTC	CASNPGQGRHEQYF
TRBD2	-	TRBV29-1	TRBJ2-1	TGCAGCGTCGGACTAGCGGGAGGGCCCTCTACTATGGAGCAGTTCTTC	CSVGLAGGPSTMEQFF
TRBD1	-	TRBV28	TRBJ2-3	TGTGCCAGCAGTTCCCCCGGGACAGCCACGCAGTATTTT	CASSSPGTATQYF
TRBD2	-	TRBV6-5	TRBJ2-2	TGTGCCAGCAGTTACGGGGGGAGGGACTACACCGGGGAGCTGTTTTTT	CASSYGGRDYTGELFF
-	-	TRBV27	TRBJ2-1	TGTGCCAGCCGACCCGGGGGACTCTACTCCTACAATGAGCAGTTCTTC	CASRPGGLYSYNEQFF
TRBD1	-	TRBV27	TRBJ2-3	TGTGCCAGCAGTACGGAGACAGGGCGGGCAGATACGCAGTATTTT	CASSTETGRADTQYF
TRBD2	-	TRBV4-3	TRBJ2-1	TGCGCCAGCAGCCACGCCGGGACTAGCGGGTTGGGTGAGCAGTTCTTC	CASSHAGTSGLGEQFF
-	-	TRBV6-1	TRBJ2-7	TGTGCCAGCAGGGAGGCAGTCGAGCAGTACTTC	CASREAVEQYF
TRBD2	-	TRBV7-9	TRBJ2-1	TGTGCCAGCAGCTTTTCCTCGGGGCTAGCGGATGATGAGCAGTTCTTC	CASSFSSGLADDEQFF
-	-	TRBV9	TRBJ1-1	TGTGCCAGCAGCCCCCGTGGCAGATTGAACACTGAAGCTTTCTTT	CASSPRGRLNTEAFF
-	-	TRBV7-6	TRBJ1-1	TGTGCCAGCAGCAAAGGGTTGGGGTACACTGAAGCTTTCTTT	CASSKGLGYTEAFF
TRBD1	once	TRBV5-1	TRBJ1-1	TGCGCCAGCAGCCTCGGGACAGCTAACACTGAAGCTTTCTTT	CASSLGTANTEAFF
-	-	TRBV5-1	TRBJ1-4	TGCGCCAGCAGCTTTTCGGGGAATGAAAAACTGTTTTTT	CASSFSGNEKLFF
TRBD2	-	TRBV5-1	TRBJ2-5	TGCGCCAGCAGCTCTCTTACTAGCGGGAGGCAGGAGACCCAGTACTTC	CASSSLTSGRQETQYF
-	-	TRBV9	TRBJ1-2	TGTGCCAGCAGCGGCAACGACAAGATCTATGGCTACACCTTC	CASSGNDKIYGYTF
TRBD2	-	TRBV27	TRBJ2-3	TGTGCCAGCAGTTTACGGACTAGCGGGAGTGGAGATACGCAGTATTTT	CASSLRTSGSGDTQYF
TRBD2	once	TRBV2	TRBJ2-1	TGTGCCAGCAGTGGTCCGCGACCTACTAGCGGCTCCTACAATGAGCAGTTCTTC	CASSGPRPTSGSYNEQFF